This record looks at one T cell receptor beta chain sequence and its context. This record comes from a study of blood T cell repertoires in COVID-19. Data came from immunoSEQ multiplex PCR; TCRdb stores just in-frame clones and leaves some out. The sample has approximately 68,000 clones, around nine tenths seen once. V was cut by 1 base and J by 8 bases, with 11 bases left in between. This CDR3 region has 13 residues. The V gene's germline CDR1 is SEHNR and CDR2 FQNEAQ (reference sequence). The TCR originated in an older woman with acute or convalescent COVID-19. This rearrangement joins TRBV7-9 to TRBJ1-2, with D maybe TRBD1 (5 bases). The sequencing input was peripheral blood. The CDR3 region has the DNA TGTGCCAGCAGCTTAGGGCAGGGCAACGGCTACACCTTC. It codes for CASSLGQGNGYTF.